The sequence of this T cell receptor beta chain was determined in a study of T cells in Graves' hyperthyroidism and ophthalmopathy (dated by TCRdb to about 2019). In the study overall: Peripheral blood samples were taken at initial diagnosis, before any treatment was given. After sampling, hyperthyroidism patients received methimazole starting at 30 mg daily, and ophthalmopathy patients received high-dose intravenous methylprednisolone. To identify TCR V-J signatures that set the groups apart, the researchers used a discovery cohort of roughly 100 patients, made up of 43 with Graves' ophthalmopathy and about 60 with stable Graves' hyperthyroidism. The paper reports TCR Vbeta CDR3 sequencing of more than 120 peripheral blood samples: some 44 ophthalmopathy, under 85 hyperthyroidism and around 17 progressor patients. In more than 5 Graves' hyperthyroidism patients, the study also compared T-cell repertoires from thyroid tissue with T-cell repertoires from blood. The 80 to 100 discovery patients were randomly divided into training and test sets at a 7:3 ratio. Prospective prediction of ophthalmopathy was tested in an independent validation cohort of approximately 19 hyperthyroidism patients and some 17 patients who later progressed to ophthalmopathy.

TCR beta CDR3 regions were amplified from RNA transcripts. The TCR CDR3 was subjected to a first round of RT-PCR using the HTBI primer set and the Qiagen OneStep RT-PCR kit. A second multiplex PCR round built the libraries, followed by size selection and purification. The libraries were sequenced on an Illumina HiSeq2000 using paired-end 100 bp reads. The authors processed their data as follows. SOAPnuke was used to process the raw data, removing reads that contained adapters or uncalled bases, had a mean Phred below 15, or lacked an exact match to the constant primer or identifier. COPE v1.2.5 was used to merge high-quality paired reads, and clonotypes were defined as unique nucleotide sequences. Clonotypes were aligned to IMGT TRBV, TRBD and TRBJ reference segments using MiTCR v1.1. The analysis included only V-J combinations with a frequency above 0.0001, which together covered approximately 99% of the repertoires. The TCS score was defined as the ratio of F50 (clonal expansion) to E x V (chaos), calculated using BLOSUM62-based TCRdist between CDR3 peptides within each V-J. Welch's t-statistics and random forest reduced around 550 V-J features to 13, which were used in a naive Bayes classifier (R e1071). The public reads were reprocessed in TCRdb via fastp at Q25 and MiXCR, keeping in-frame beta chains. Each CDR3 protein appears once, grouped with its most common genes and DNA. These V and J calls rely on TCRdb rather than the paper's analysis. The sample table lists fewer than 400,000 distinct CDR3 sequences, approximately 14% of them with a count of one. The ten largest clones take up approximately 30% of the sample.

General findings and caveats noted by the study authors: Most expanded thyroid clonotypes (frequency above 0.001) were also found in blood, which suggests that blood repertoires may mirror thyroid immune responses. Sample size was not statistically predetermined, and blinding of investigators to group allocation was not performed. Ophthalmopathy was separated from stable hyperthyroidism by a 13 V-J signature model, with approximately 85% sensitivity and about 84% specificity obtained in cross-validation and 80%/75% obtained in testing. In validation, the model predicted progression to ophthalmopathy a median of around 6.5 months before onset, with roughly 71% sensitivity and roughly 72% specificity.

Hyperthyroidism patients were newly diagnosed, with disease duration under 2 months, and aged 18 to 65 years. Any patient with an uncontrolled infection, another autoimmune disease, pregnancy or lactation was excluded. Diagnoses were established on the basis of clinical symptoms, serum thyroxine and TRAb, thyroid ultrasound, and orbital computed tomography. Blood from progressor patients was collected at the time of first diagnosis with hyperthyroidism, before any ophthalmopathy symptoms had appeared. PBMCs were separated from roughly 10 ml of fresh peripheral blood using Ficoll-Paque density gradient centrifugation. Patients classed as progressors first received a Graves' hyperthyroidism diagnosis and then went on to develop ophthalmopathy during follow-up. Trizol reagent was used to extract total RNA, and RNA quality was then checked on an Agilent 2100 Bioanalyzer. This clonotype has ten or more counts. There is no known antigen for this receptor. No much larger clone is present one base from it, and per-base qualities are unavailable.

The sequencing input was blood. The origin of this receptor is a woman in her late teens or twenties with Graves' hyperthyroidism that later progressed to Graves' ophthalmopathy.

The DNA sequence is TGTGCCAGCAGCCCAATCGGGCCCACCACTGAAGCTTTCTTT. Its translation is CASSPIGPTTEAFF. The sequence links TRBV7-2 to TRBJ1-1; the D gene cannot be named for sure. The germline ends are 14 bases apart after V is trimmed by 5 bases and J by 4 bases. In the germline V gene, CDR1 corresponds to SGHTA and CDR2 to FQGNSA. The CDR3 sequence holds 14 residues, the cysteine and phenylalanine included. Just CDR3 DNA is preserved here, 42 bases in frame from base 1.